Each of the 23 T cell receptor beta chains below was sequenced from the same sample in a study of spatial heterogeneity in lung cancer. TCRdb independently ran MiXCR on the 5' RACE reads; one entry per CDR3 protein. The sample records approximately 52,000 distinct CDR3 sequences, about 5.8% being singletons. Time point denoted: sample taken at primary tumor resection. Tumor, nontumor lung or frozen PBMC supplied whole RNA that was sequenced unsorted. Sequenced material: PBMCs, taken at surgery. Receptors originate from a male donor with early-stage non-small cell lung cancer.

This clonotype turned up a few times. The genes are TRBV30 and TRBJ2-7; the D gene is possibly TRBD2 (6 bases). V lost 6 bases and J lost 3, with 9 bases in between. CDR3 length: 11 amino acids. The germline V gene has CDR1 GTSNPN and CDR2 SVGIG (reference sequence). DNA of the CDR3: TGTGCCTGCCTCGGGGGCTACGAGCAGTACTTC. This gives the protein CACLGGYEQYF.

Many counts were recorded for this clonotype. The rearrangement uses TRBV7-9 and TRBJ2-7; 10 nucleotides align to TRBD1. CDR1 and CDR2 (germline): SEHNR, FQNEAQ (reference sequence). With 5 bases clipped from V and 2 bases from J, the junction kept 21 bases outside the gene matches. There are 20 residues in the CDR3. CDR3: CASSPSGTGAPKSNPYEQYF. DNA for the CDR3: TGTGCCAGCAGCCCCTCCGGGACAGGGGCCCCAAAATCCAACCCCTACGAGCAGTACTTC.

The chain has TRBV6-1 and TRBJ2-3; 9 bases line up with TRBD1. Germline V gene data show CDR1 as MNHNS and CDR2 as SASEGT. The V gene end was trimmed by 8 bases and the J gene end by 2 bases; junction bases not matched to a gene: 5. The CDR3 totals 14 residues. In nucleotides, the CDR3 is TGTGCCAGCGGCCGGGACAGGGTCACAGATACGCAGTATTTT. It yields the protein CASGRDRVTDTQYF.

This clonotype has at least ten counts. V usage is TRBV5-6 and J usage is TRBJ2-1; D is perhaps TRBD2 (5 bases). The germline CDR1 and CDR2 sequences are SGHDT and YYEEEE. The CDR3 is 16 amino acids. V gave up 4 bases and J gave up 5 bases, with 19 bases separating them. CDR3 in DNA: TGTGCCAGCAGCCCGAGCAAGGAGGCGGAAGACAATGAGCAGTTCTTC. Its translation is CASSPSKEAEDNEQFF.

This clonotype was seen ten or more times. V and J are TRBV7-6 and TRBJ2-5; 8 nucleotides line up with TRBD1. Germline CDR1 SGHVS, CDR2 FNYEAQ. J was trimmed by 4 bases and V by 4 bases; bases with no gene match: 11. CDR3 size: 16 residues. CDR3 nucleotides: TGTGCCAGCAGCTACCCCAGGGGGCAGGTACCAGAGACCCAGTACTTC. Its translation: CASSYPRGQVPETQYF.

At least ten counts were recorded for this clonotype. The J gene is TRBJ2-7, the V gene TRBV18, with D maybe TRBD1 (6 bases). With 7 bases removed from V and 0 bases from J, the gap between germline ends came to 7 bases. The CDR3 contains 12 residues. Germline V CDR1 and CDR2: KGHSH, LQKENI. The CDR3 nucleotides are TGTGCCAGCTTGGACAGCTCCTACGAGCAGTACTTC. Its translation is CASLDSSYEQYF.

There are many counts of this clonotype. The V and J genes are TRBV12-3 or TRBV12-4 and TRBJ1-1; D is unresolved. The CDR3 covers 18 residues. Trimming stripped 6 bases from V and 0 bases from J, with 23 bases between. This CDR3 reads CASRRTLSRLGMNTEAFF. CDR3 coding DNA: TGTGCCAGCAGACGGACCCTCTCGAGGCTAGGTATGAACACTGAAGCTTTCTTT.

In its sample, this clonotype was seen many times. The chain couples TRBV29-1 to TRBJ2-1; TRBD1 agrees at 8 bases. This CDR3 comprises 14 residues. Germline-derived CDR1 and CDR2 are SQVTM and ANQGSEA. The trim removed 7 bases at V and 3 bases at J, leaving 8 bases unmatched. CDR3 nucleotides: TGCAGCGCTAAGGACAGGGAAAGCTACAATGAGCAGTTCTTC. Amino acid sequence: CSAKDRESYNEQFF.

This clonotype was seen many times. The rearrangement uses TRBV6-2 or TRBV6-3 and TRBJ2-1; D is ambiguous. CDR1 MNHEY and CDR2 SVGEGT come from the germline V gene. Trimming took off 6 bases at V and 1 base at J, with 7 bases between the two ends. The CDR3 contains 13 residues. CDR3 nucleotides: TGTGCCAGCAGCCGTCCGTCCTACAATGAGCAGTTCTTC. Translated: CASSRPSYNEQFF.

As regards this clonotype: A read error may be the cause here, since a much bigger clone is one base away. The chain uses TRBV6-2 or TRBV6-3 and TRBJ1-5, with 8 bases aligning to TRBD1. V dropped 6 bases and J dropped 5; count of bases not matched to a gene: 12. The CDR3 sequence is 16 residues long. Germline assignment: CDR1 MNHEY and CDR2 SVGEGT. The DNA of the CDR3 is TGTGCCAGCAGCCCCCTCGGACAGGGTGTGGATCAGCCCCAGCATTTT. Encoded protein: CASSPLGQGVDQPQHF.

In its sample, this clonotype was seen many times. V gene TRBV5-1 combines with J gene TRBJ2-1; the match to TRBD2 covers 12 bases. The CDR3 is 16 residues long. The ends lost 0 bases at V and 6 bases at J; junction bases unmatched: 4. Germline assignment: CDR1 SGHRS and CDR2 YFSETQ. CDR3 protein: CASSLGTSGDSNEQFF. The DNA for the CDR3 is TGCGCCAGCAGCTTGGGGACTAGCGGGGATTCCAATGAGCAGTTCTTC.

This clonotype was picked up many times. V gene TRBV7-9 combines with J gene TRBJ2-1; no clear D. There are 15 residues in the CDR3. With 2 bases removed from V and 8 bases from J, the gap between germline ends came to 16 bases. In germline, CDR1 is SEHNR, CDR2 FQNEAQ (reference sequence). CDR3 in amino acids: CASSLPYSVLDEQFF. The CDR3 DNA reads TGTGCCAGCAGCTTACCCTATAGTGTGCTCGATGAGCAGTTCTTC.

This clonotype occurred a few times. A much larger clonotype is one base distant, so this may be a read error. Given the absence of the conserved phenylalanine or tryptophan at the CDR3 end, a read error is likely. The V gene is TRBV6-1, the J gene TRBJ2-3; no reliable D call. V was cut by 4 bases and J by 1 base, with 9 bases left in between. Germline assignment: CDR1 MNHNS and CDR2 SASEGT. The CDR3 spans 14 residues. Here the CDR3 DNA reads TGTGCCAGCAGTGTAGGCGGAGGCACAGATACGCAGTATTCT. It is translated as CASSVGGGTDTQYS.

This clonotype was seen only a few times. V and J are TRBV18 and TRBJ1-1; a possible D gene is TRBD1 (5 bases). The CDR3 has 15 amino acids. Trimming stripped 0 bases from V and 6 bases from J, with 14 bases between. Germline CDR1 and CDR2: KGHSH and LQKENI. The CDR3 DNA is TGTGCCAGCTCACCACCAGGACACCGGTTGGCTGAAGCTTTCTTT. Translation gives CASSPPGHRLAEAFF.

There are many counts of this clonotype. The J gene is TRBJ2-1, the V gene TRBV30; maybe TRBD2 (5 bases). Germline assignment: CDR1 GTSNPN and CDR2 SVGIG (reference sequence). The CDR3 consists of 12 residues. V lost 0 bases and J lost 12, with 12 bases in between. CDR3 region: CAWSVMEDRQFF. The CDR3 DNA follows: TGTGCCTGGAGTGTAATGGAGGACCGGCAGTTCTTC.

This clonotype was counted between two and nine times. The rearrangement uses TRBV6-1 and TRBJ1-5; no firm D call. This CDR3 region has 14 residues. V was clipped by 4 bases and J by 4 bases, with 11 bases between them. From germline, CDR1 is MNHNS and CDR2 SASEGT. The CDR3 loop reads CASSAGRGNQPQHF. DNA of the CDR3: TGTGCCAGCAGTGCTGGTCGGGGAAATCAGCCCCAGCATTTT.

This clonotype was recorded many times. V gene TRBV5-4 combines with J gene TRBJ1-5; D uncertain. This CDR3 spans 12 amino acids. Germline CDR1 SGHNT, CDR2 YYREEE (reference sequence). Trimming removed 2 bases from V and 9 bases from J, with 9 bases in between. The DNA for the CDR3 is TGTGCCAGCAGCTTAGGTGGCGGGCCCCAGCATTTT. Translated: CASSLGGGPQHF. The whole variable domain, filled in from reference TRBV5-4 and TRBJ1-5, reads ETGVTQSPTHLIKTRGQQVTLRCSSQSGHNTVSWYQQALGQGPQFIFQYYREEENGRGNFPPRFSGLQFPNYSSELNVNALELDDSALYLCASSLGGGPQHFGDGTRLSIL.

This clonotype was counted ten times or more. The chain has TRBV5-1 and TRBJ1-6; 8 bases align to TRBD1. Germline lookup yields CDR1 SGHRS and CDR2 YFSETQ. Trimming removed 5 bases from V and 9 bases from J; junction bases left unmatched: 7. The CDR3 extends over 14 amino acids. The CDR3 loop is CASSRTGPGSPLHF. The CDR3 DNA is TGCGCCAGCAGTCGGACAGGGCCTGGTTCACCCCTCCACTTT.

The chain recombines TRBV5-6 with TRBJ2-5; D is possibly TRBD2 (5 bases). V lost 1 base and J lost 0, with 10 bases in between. CDR1 is SGHDT, CDR2 YYEEEE, per germline. The CDR3 runs to 15 residues. CDR3 region: CASSLSGVHQETQYF. DNA of the CDR3: TGTGCCAGCAGCTTGTCCGGGGTACACCAAGAGACCCAGTACTTC.

The V and J genes are TRBV20-1 and TRBJ2-6; D tentatively fits TRBD1 or TRBD2 (5 bases each). Germline V gene data show CDR1 as DFQATT and CDR2 as SNEGSKA (reference sequence). V was shortened by 4 bases and J by 0 bases, with 13 bases between the two germline ends. The CDR3 contains 16 residues. CDR3 amino acids: CSATDSGPSGANVLTF. CDR3 DNA sequence: TGCAGTGCTACCGACAGCGGACCCTCTGGGGCCAACGTCCTGACTTTC.

This clonotype was detected only a few times. V gene TRBV12-3 or TRBV12-4 combines with J gene TRBJ2-5; D is perhaps TRBD1 (5 bases). The CDR3 is 14 amino acids. V dropped 4 bases and J dropped 0 bases, with 9 bases sitting between them. CDR3 sequence: CASSSTVYQETQYF. CDR3 coding DNA: TGTGCCAGCAGTTCGACAGTTTACCAAGAGACCCAGTACTTC.

This chain connects TRBV7-8 to TRBJ1-2, with TRBD1 matching 12 bases. CDR3 length: 17 amino acids. J was trimmed by 2 bases and V by 5 bases; bases with no gene match: 9. In germline, CDR1 is SGHVS, CDR2 FQNEAQ. CDR3 nucleotide sequence: TGTGCCAGCAGCCCCCAGCCGGGACAGGGGGCAAACTATGGCTACACCTTC. It codes for CASSPQPGQGANYGYTF.

This clonotype has a count of ten or more. The V gene is TRBV4-1, the J gene TRBJ2-1; no clear D. Trimming stripped 1 base from V and 10 bases from J, with 8 bases between. Germline values: CDR1 MGHRA, CDR2 YSYEKL. This CDR3 is built from 12 residues. The CDR3 spells CASSQGQSEQFF. The CDR3 region has the DNA TGCGCCAGCAGCCAAGGGCAGAGCGAGCAGTTCTTC.